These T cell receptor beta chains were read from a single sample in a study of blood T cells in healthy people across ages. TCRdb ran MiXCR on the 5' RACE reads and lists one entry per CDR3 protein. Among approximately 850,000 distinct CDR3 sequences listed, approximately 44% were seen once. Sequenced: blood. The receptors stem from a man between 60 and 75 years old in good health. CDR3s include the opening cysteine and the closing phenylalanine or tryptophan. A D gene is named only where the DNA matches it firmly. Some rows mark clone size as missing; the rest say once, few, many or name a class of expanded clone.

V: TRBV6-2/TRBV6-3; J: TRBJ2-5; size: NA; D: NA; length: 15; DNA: TGTGCCAGCAGTTCGCTCTGGGGCGTCAAGGAGACCCAGTACTTC; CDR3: CASSSLWGVKETQYF
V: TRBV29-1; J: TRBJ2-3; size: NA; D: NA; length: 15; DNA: TGCAGCGTTGAGGGTTCGGCGACAGGTCAATATACGCAGTATTTT; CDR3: CSVEGSATGQYTQYF
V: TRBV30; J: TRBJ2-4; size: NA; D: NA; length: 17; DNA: TGTGCCTGGAGTGTAGGGCGGTTGAAATTTAGGGCAAACATTCAGTACTTC; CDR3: CAWSVGRLKFRANIQYF
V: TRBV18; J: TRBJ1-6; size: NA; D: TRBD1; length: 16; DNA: TGTGCCAGCTCACCATACAGGGGTGAAAGCTATTCACCCCTCCACTTT; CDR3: CASSPYRGESYSPLHF
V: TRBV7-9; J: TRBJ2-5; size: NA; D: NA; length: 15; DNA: TGTGCCAGCAGCAACGAAGGGACCCCGCTGGAGACCCAGTACTTC; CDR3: CASSNEGTPLETQYF
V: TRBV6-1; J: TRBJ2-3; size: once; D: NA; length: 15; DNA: TGTGCCAGTTCCTCGGCAGGGAGACTCACAGATACGCAGTATTTT; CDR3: CASSSAGRLTDTQYF
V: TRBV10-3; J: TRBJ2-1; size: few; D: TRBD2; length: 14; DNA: TGTGCCATCAGTGAAAGGAACCTGCGGGAGGAGCAGTTCTTC; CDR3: CAISERNLREEQFF
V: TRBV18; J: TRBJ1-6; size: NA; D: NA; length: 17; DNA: TGTGCCAGCTCACCGACTGACTATCTGGCCTTAAATTCACCCCTCCACTTT; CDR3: CASSPTDYLALNSPLHF
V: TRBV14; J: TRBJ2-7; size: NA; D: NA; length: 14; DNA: TGTGCCAGCAGCCAAGATATCAGATCCTACGAGCAGTACTTC; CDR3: CASSQDIRSYEQYF
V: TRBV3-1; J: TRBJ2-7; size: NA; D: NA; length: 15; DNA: TGTGCCAGCAGCCGCCGGGACAAGGCCACCTACGAGCAGTACTTC; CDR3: CASSRRDKATYEQYF
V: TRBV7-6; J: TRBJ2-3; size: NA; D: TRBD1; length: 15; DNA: TGTGCCAGCAGCCTCGGACAGGTCTTCACAGATACGCAGTATTTT; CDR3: CASSLGQVFTDTQYF
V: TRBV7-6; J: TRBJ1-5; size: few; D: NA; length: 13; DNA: TGTGCCAGCAGCTTAGGAGCTCCATCGCCCCAGCATTTT; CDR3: CASSLGAPSPQHF
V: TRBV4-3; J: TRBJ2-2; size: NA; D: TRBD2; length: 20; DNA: TGCGCCAGCAGCCAAGATCGGGCCGAGGCAGCGGGGGGGTACACCGGGGAGCTGTTTTTT; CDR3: CASSQDRAEAAGGYTGELFF
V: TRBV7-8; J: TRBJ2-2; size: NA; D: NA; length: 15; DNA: TGTGCCAGCAGCTTGCCCGGGACAAGCACCGGGGAGCTGTTTTTT; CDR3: CASSLPGTSTGELFF
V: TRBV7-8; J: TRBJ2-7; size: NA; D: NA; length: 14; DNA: TGTGCCGGCAGCTTACGAGGGGGAATCGACGAGCAGTACTTC; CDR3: CAGSLRGGIDEQYF
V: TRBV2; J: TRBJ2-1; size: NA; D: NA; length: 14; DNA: TGTGCCAGCAGTGTACGGGGCGAGGGGGGTGAGCAGTTCTTC; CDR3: CASSVRGEGGEQFF
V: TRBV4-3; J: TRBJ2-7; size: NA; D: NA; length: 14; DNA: TGCGCCAGCAGCCAAGAGTGGCCCGGCTACGAGCAGTACTTC; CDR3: CASSQEWPGYEQYF
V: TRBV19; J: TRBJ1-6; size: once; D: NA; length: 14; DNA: TGTGCCAGTAGTCTAAGACCGGATAATTCACCCCTCCACTTT; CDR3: CASSLRPDNSPLHF
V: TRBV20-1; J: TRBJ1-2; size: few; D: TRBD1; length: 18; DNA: TGCAGTGCTAGAGAGATGGAGATTCAGGGGGGCTTCGACTATGGCTACACCTTC; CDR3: CSAREMEIQGGFDYGYTF
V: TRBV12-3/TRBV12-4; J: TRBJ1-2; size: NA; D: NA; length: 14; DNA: TGTGCCAGCAGTCAGTATGGGGAGTTCTATGGCTACACCTTC; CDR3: CASSQYGEFYGYTF
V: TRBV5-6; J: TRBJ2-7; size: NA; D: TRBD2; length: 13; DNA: TGTGCCAGCAGCATGGGACTACCCTACGAGCAGTACTTC; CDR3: CASSMGLPYEQYF
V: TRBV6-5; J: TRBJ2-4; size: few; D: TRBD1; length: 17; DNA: TGTGCCAGCAGTTACACCGGGACAGAACTAGCCAAAAACATTCAGTACTTC; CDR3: CASSYTGTELAKNIQYF
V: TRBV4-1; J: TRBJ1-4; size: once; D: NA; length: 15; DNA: TGCGCCAGCAGCCAAGAAAGGGGCCCTAATGAAAAACTGTTTTTT; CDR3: CASSQERGPNEKLFF
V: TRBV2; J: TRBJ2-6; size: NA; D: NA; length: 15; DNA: TGTGCCAGCAGTGTGTTAGAACCTGGGGCCAACGTCCTGACTTTC; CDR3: CASSVLEPGANVLTF
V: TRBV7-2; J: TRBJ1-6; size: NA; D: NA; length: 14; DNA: TGTGCCAGCAGCTTCCTGACGGGGAATTCACCCCTCCACTTT; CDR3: CASSFLTGNSPLHF
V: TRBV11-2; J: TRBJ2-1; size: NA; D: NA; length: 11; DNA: TGTGCCAGCAGCGTCGTTTCTGAGCAGTTCTTC; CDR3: CASSVVSEQFF
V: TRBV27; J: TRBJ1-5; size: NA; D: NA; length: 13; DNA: TGTGCCCGCAGTTTAGGGCTAAATCAGCCCCAGCATTTT; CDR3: CARSLGLNQPQHF
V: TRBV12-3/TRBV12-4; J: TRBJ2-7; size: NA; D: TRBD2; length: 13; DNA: TGTGCCAGCAGAAAACCGGGACTAGCACTCCAGTACTTC; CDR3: CASRKPGLALQYF
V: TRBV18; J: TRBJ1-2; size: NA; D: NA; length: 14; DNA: TGTGCCAGCCCACTACAAGGATCTAACTATGGCTACACCTTC; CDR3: CASPLQGSNYGYTF
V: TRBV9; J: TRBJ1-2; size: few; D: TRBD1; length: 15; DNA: TGTGCCAGCAGCCCGGAGGGACAGGGTTTCTATGGCTACACCTTC; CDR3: CASSPEGQGFYGYTF
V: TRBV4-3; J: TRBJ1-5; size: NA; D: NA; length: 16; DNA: TGCGCCAGCAGCCAAGATATAGGCGCCTGGAATCAGCCCCAGCATTTT; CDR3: CASSQDIGAWNQPQHF
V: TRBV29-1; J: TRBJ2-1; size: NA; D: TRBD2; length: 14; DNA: TGCAGCGTTGAACGCGGGAGCTCCTACAATGAGCAGTTCTTC; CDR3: CSVERGSSYNEQFF
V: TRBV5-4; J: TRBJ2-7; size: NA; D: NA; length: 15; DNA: TGTGCCAGCAGCTTGGAGGACGGTTCATCCTACGAGCAGTACTTC; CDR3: CASSLEDGSSYEQYF
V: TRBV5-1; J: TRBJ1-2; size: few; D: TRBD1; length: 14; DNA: TGCGCCAGCAGCTTCGGGACAGGGGGTGGTGGCTACACCTTC; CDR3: CASSFGTGGGGYTF